Sequencing of this T cell receptor beta chain was carried out in a study of blood T cell repertoires in COVID-19. Many counts were recorded for this clone. Method: immunoSEQ multiplex PCR; TCRdb's copy keeps in-frame clones and lacks some. This table holds about 210,000 clones, 81% found once. The ends were cut back, 1 base at V and 7 bases at J, with 19 bases in the middle. The CDR3 consists of 17 residues. From germline, CDR1 is SGHNT and CDR2 YENEEA. The specimen was PBMCs or T cells enriched from blood (not recorded which). The TCR sequence derives from a middle-aged man who had recovered from COVID-19. The chain employs TRBV11-3 and TRBJ2-2, with D perhaps matching TRBD1 (6 bases). CDR3 in amino acids: CASSLGFYAGEDGELFF. For the CDR3, the DNA is TGTGCCAGCAGCTTAGGGTTTTATGCAGGGGAAGACGGGGAGCTGTTTTTT. The full variable domain, completed using reference TRBV11-3 and TRBJ2-2, is EAGVVQSPRYKIIEKKQPVAFWCNPISGHNTLYWYLQNLGQGPELLIRYENEEAVDDSQLPKDRFSAERLKGVDSTLKIQPAELGDSAVYLCASSLGFYAGEDGELFFGEGSRLTVL.